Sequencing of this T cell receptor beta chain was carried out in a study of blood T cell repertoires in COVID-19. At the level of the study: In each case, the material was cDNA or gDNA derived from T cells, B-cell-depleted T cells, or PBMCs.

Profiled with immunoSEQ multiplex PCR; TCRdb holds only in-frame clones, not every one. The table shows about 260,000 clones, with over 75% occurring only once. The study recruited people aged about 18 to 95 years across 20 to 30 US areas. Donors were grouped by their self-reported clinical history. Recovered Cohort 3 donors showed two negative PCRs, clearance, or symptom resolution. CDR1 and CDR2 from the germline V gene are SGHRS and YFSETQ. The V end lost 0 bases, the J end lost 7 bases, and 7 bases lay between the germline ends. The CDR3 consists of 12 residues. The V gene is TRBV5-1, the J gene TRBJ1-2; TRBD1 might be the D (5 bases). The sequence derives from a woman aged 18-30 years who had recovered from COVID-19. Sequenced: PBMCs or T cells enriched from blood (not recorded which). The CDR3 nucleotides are TGCGCCAGCAGCTTGGCCGGGGGTGGCTACACCTTC. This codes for CASSLAGGGYTF. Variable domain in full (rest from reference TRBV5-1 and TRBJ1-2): KAGVTQTPRYLIKTRGQQVTLSCSPISGHRSVSWYQQTPGQGLQFLFEYFSETQRNKGNFPGRFSGRQFSNSRSEMNVSTLELGDSALYLCASSLAGGGYTFGSGTRLTVV.